The source of this TCR beta chain is a study of patients and donors after allogeneic stem cell transplantation. The germline V gene has CDR1 SSHAT and CDR2 FNYEAQ (reference sequence). The CDR3 length is 15 residues. MiXCR, applied by TCRdb to the RT-PCR reads, yields one record per CDR3 protein. The table records 900,000 to 1,000,000 distinct CDR3 sequences, roughly 18% of them present only once. Regarding this clonotype: The germline gene is not matched at one end of the junction; a read error may be the cause.

The origin of this receptor is a human donor who was either an allogeneic HSCT recipient or a stem cell or donor lymphocyte infusion donor (not recorded which). It is not recorded whose cells these are; they may come from a transplant donor. V is TRBV7-7 and J is TRBJ2-1, with TRBD1 as a possible D gene (7 bases). Sequenced sample: blood, either unsorted or a sorted T cell fraction (not recorded which). The CDR3 sequence: CASSPGGQSYNEQFF. The CDR3, as DNA: TGTGCTAGCAGCCCCGGGGGACAGTCCTACAATGAGCAGTTCTTC.